Shown below are 7 T cell receptor beta chains from a single sample sequenced in a study of OX40 agonist ivuxolimab in advanced cancers. Libraries were prepared by immunoSEQ multiplex PCR; TCRdb keeps only in-frame clonotypes and omits some of them. There are about 70,000 clones in the sample; approximately 85% occur only once, and 6.5% to 7.5% lies in the top ten. Sequenced material: CD4+ or CD8+ T cells sorted from blood, taken in a trial of the OX40 agonist ivuxolimab. The source is an adult with an advanced solid tumor such as melanoma, head and neck, liver or kidney cancer.

The gene calls are TRBV9 and TRBJ2-1; 9 bases match TRBD1. The germline V gene has CDR1 SGDLS and CDR2 YYNGEE. V gave up 0 bases and J gave up 7 bases; unmatched junction bases: 5. CDR3 length equals 15 residues. The CDR3 reads CASSVEGTGINEQFF. In nucleotides, the CDR3 is TGTGCCAGCAGCGTAGAGGGGACAGGGATAAATGAGCAGTTCTTC.

The V call is TRBV6-5, the J call TRBJ1-2; D remains unclear. Trimming took 0 bases from V and 2 from J, leaving 4 bases between them. The CDR3 contains 13 residues. Germline V gene data show CDR1 as MNHEY and CDR2 as SVGAGI. The CDR3 reads CASSYSGNYGYTF. As DNA, the CDR3 is TGTGCCAGCAGTTACTCAGGGAACTATGGCTACACCTTC.

The J gene is TRBJ2-3, the V gene TRBV30; possibly TRBD2 for D (6 bases). V dropped 5 bases and J dropped 2 bases, with 14 bases sitting between them. Germline assignment: CDR1 GTSNPN and CDR2 SVGIG (reference sequence). This CDR3 has 14 amino acids. CDR3 amino acids: CAWHAGLNTDTQYF. The CDR3 nucleotides read TGTGCCTGGCACGCGGGGCTGAACACAGATACGCAGTATTTT.

A few counts support this clone. The V call is TRBV15, the J call TRBJ1-2; 8 nucleotides agree with TRBD1. Unmatched junction bases numbered 5, after V lost 5 bases and J lost 0 bases. CDR3 length equals 15 residues. Per germline, CDR1 LNHNV and CDR2 YYDKDF (reference sequence). CDR3 region: CATSDWDRSNYGYTF. As DNA, the CDR3 is TGTGCCACCAGCGACTGGGACAGGTCTAACTATGGCTACACCTTC.

V gene TRBV6-1 combines with J gene TRBJ1-4; TRBD1 might be the D (5 bases). The V gene's germline CDR1 is MNHNS and CDR2 SASEGT. V dropped 7 bases and J dropped 10 bases, with 19 bases sitting between them. This CDR3 contains 14 residues. The CDR3, as DNA: TGTGCCAGCACCGAGCCAGGGACGAGACTAAAACTGTTTTTT. Encoded protein: CASTEPGTRLKLFF.

The chain carries TRBV6-6 and TRBJ2-7; tentative D call: TRBD2 (6 bases). Germline CDR1 MNHNY, CDR2 SVGAGI (reference sequence). V gave up 10 bases and J gave up 0 bases, with 16 bases separating them. This CDR3 is built from 14 residues. CDR3 sequence reads: CATRDDGSSYEQYF. CDR3 bases: TGTGCCACCCGAGACGACGGGAGCTCCTACGAGCAGTACTTC.

The chain carries TRBV6-1 and TRBJ2-3; TRBD1 matches at 9 bases. Losses at the gene ends were 11 bases for V and 1 base for J; bases not matched to a gene: 4. From germline, CDR1 is MNHNS and CDR2 SASEGT. The CDR3 is made up of 13 amino acids. Written as DNA, the CDR3 is TGTGCCGGCCGACAGGGGGGCACAGATACGCAGTATTTT. This sequence encodes CAGRQGGTDTQYF.